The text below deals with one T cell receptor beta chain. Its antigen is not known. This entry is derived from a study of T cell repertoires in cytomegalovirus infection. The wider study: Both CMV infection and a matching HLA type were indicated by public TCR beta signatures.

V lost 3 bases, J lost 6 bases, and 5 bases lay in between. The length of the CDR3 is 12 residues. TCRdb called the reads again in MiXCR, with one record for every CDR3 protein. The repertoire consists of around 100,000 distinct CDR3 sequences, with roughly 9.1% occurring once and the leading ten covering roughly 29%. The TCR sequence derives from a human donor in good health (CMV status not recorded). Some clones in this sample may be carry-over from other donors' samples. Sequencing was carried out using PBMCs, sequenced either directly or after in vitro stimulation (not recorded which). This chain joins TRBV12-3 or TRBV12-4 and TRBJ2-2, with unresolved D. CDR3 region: CASSLSSGELFF. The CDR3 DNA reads TGTGCCAGCAGTTTGAGTTCCGGGGAGCTGTTTTTT.